This record looks at one T cell receptor (beta chain) sequence and its context. V shed 4 bases and J shed 7 bases, with 26 bases lying between them. This CDR3 spans 18 amino acids. Per germline, CDR1 SGHAT and CDR2 FQNNGV. Unsorted bulk tissue (roughly 20-34 mg) underwent RNA and DNA co-extraction. All of the tumor samples contained over 75% viable tumor cells. Starting material of 500 ng total RNA yielded TCR beta cDNA via a constant-region primer. Construction of TCR beta libraries relied on three successive nested multiplex PCR rounds employing slightly modified ARM-PCR. TRBV1-TRBV30 forward and Cbeta reverse primers drove the first two roughly 10-cycle rounds. TCRdb passed the multiplex PCR reads through MiXCR, listing each CDR3 protein once. This sample yields 95,000 to 100,000 distinct CDR3 sequences, of which around two thirds are seen a single time; 12% belongs to the top ten. This entry belongs to a study of tumor-infiltrating lymphocytes in primary liver carcinoma.

This receptor was identified in a woman aged 55-70 years with primary liver carcinoma and hepatitis B virus infection. The rearrangement joins TRBV11-2 to TRBJ1-3; possibly TRBD1 for D (6 bases). The specimen was liver tumor tissue from sampling region 2. Noted subset: tumor region T2, inferior pole. The CDR3 DNA reads TGTGCCAGCAGCTACAGATCGGGGGCCACGGACTCGGGTAACACCATATATTTT. This sequence encodes CASSYRSGATDSGNTIYF.